This entry features one T cell receptor beta chain sequence. The table lists this clone with a count of one. No cognate antigen has been identified for it. No base qualities exist here, and no much larger clone lies one base off it. The sample comes from a study of blood T cell repertoires in COVID-19 (dated by TCRdb to 2020 to 2022). Looking at the study overall: Samples from collaborators originated in the United States, Italy and Spain and spanned both the acute and convalescent phases of COVID-19. The prospective study material was composed of cDNA or gDNA derived from T cells, B-cell-depleted T cells, or PBMCs. The dataset comprised deeply sampled blood TCRbeta repertoires from subjects exposed to, actively infected with, or recovered from COVID-19. A freely available public database, intended as a resource for researchers studying the immune response to SARS-CoV-2, is where the repertoires were released. Samples came from the ongoing ImmuneRACE study (first 160 participants) plus 1,254 subjects from 6 global collaborators. Sample metadata almost always included a de-identified subject ID, COVID-19 status, age in years and sex. Where available, HLA class I and class II types were obtained from metadata supplied by the sample provider rather than from assay-based typing. The research as a whole found: The quantity of clinical and demographic metadata differed by source and by participant and was supplied without curation.

The immunoSEQ Assay, a bias-controlled multiplex PCR, was used to amplify TCRbeta CDR3 regions from genomic DNA. The paper's data handling went like this. Nucleated cell counts per sample were estimated from amplification of reference gene primers within the assay. To quantify the absolute abundance of each unique TCRbeta CDR3 rearrangement, sequence reads were collapsed and filtered. For each sample, productive Simpson clonality was calculated as the square root of Simpson's diversity index across productive rearrangements. TCRdb holds this immuneACCESS table with in-frame rearrangements only. Some clones are missing; in checked studies, unresolved V genes explain under half, and the rest has no known cause. That table is the source of V, J and clone size, and D and trimming were worked out from the DNA. Here the sample has hundreds of thousands of clones; 75% to 90% occur a single time. The ten largest clones add up to approximately 8.8% of the sample.

From cysteine to phenylalanine, the CDR3 is 15 amino acids long. Only the CDR3 DNA is retained, 45 bases long and in frame from the first base. According to the germline V gene (reference sequence), CDR1 reads LGHDT and CDR2 reads YNNKEL. The trim is 5 bases for V and 2 bases for J, with a gap of 10 bases between the germline ends. Participants in the prospective study were aged roughly 18 to 100 years, lived in 20 to 30 United States geographic areas, and enrolled through a virtual design. In the prospective study, participants were assigned to cohorts based on the clinical history participants reported in a screening survey and a study questionnaire. Recovered participants in ImmuneRACE Cohort 3 were defined as having two consecutive negative NP/OP PCR tests, clearance from a healthcare professional, or resolution of symptoms. Mobile phlebotomists in the prospective study collected whole blood, serum and a nasopharyngeal or oropharyngeal swab from every participant. Over an approximately 2-month period, participants in the prospective study had the option of providing additional blood draws and questionnaires. Before DNA extraction, prospective study blood samples were shipped either frozen or at room temperature.

The sample taken for sequencing was PBMCs or T cells enriched from blood (not recorded which). The receptor was isolated from a woman in her 40s who had recovered from COVID-19. The rearrangement combines TRBV3-1 (or the pseudogene TRBV3-2) with TRBJ2-6; there is no confident call for the D gene. The CDR3 amino acid sequence is: CASSSTLAGANVLTF. The nucleotides are TGTGCCAGCAGCTCCACTCTAGCTGGGGCCAACGTCCTGACTTTC.